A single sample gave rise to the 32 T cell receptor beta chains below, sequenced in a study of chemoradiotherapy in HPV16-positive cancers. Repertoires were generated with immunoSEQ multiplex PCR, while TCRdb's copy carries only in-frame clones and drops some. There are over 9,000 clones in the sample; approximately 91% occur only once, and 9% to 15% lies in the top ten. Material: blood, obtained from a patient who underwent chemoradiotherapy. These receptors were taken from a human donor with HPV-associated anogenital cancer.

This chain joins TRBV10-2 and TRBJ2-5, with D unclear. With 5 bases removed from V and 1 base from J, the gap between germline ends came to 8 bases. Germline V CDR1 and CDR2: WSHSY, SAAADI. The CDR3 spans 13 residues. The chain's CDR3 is CASSHNFQETQYF. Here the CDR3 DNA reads TGCGCCAGCAGTCATAACTTCCAAGAGACCCAGTACTTC.

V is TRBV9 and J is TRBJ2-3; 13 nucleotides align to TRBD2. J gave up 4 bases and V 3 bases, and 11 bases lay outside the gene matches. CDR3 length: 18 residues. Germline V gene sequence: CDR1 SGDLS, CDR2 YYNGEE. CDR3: CASSASLAGGPKADTQYF. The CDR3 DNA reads TGTGCCAGCAGCGCATCACTAGCGGGGGGGCCAAAGGCAGATACGCAGTATTTT.

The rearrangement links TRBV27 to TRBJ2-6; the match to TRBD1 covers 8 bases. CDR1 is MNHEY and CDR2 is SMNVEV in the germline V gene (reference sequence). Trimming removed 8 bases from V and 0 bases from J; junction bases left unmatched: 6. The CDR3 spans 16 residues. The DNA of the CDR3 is TGTGCCAGCGGAGGACAGGGTGGCTCTGGGGCCAACGTCCTGACTTTC. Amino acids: CASGGQGGSGANVLTF.

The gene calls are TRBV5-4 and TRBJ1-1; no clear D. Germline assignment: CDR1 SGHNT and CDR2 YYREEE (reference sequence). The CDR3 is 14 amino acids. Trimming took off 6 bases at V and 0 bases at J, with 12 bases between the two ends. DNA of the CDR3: TGTGCCAGCACTACCAACGGGGTGAACACTGAAGCTTTCTTT. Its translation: CASTTNGVNTEAFF. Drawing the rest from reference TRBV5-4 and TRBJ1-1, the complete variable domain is ETGVTQSPTHLIKTRGQQVTLRCSSQSGHNTVSWYQQALGQGPQFIFQYYREEENGRGNFPPRFSGLQFPNYSSELNVNALELDDSALYLCASTTNGVNTEAFFGQGTRLTVV.

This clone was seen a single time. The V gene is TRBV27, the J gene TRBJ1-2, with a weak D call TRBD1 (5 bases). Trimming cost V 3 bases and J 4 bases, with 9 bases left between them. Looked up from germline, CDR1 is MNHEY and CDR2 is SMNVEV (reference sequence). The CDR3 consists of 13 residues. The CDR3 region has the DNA TGTGCCAGCAGTTTGACCAGGGCCTATGGCTACACCTTC. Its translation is CASSLTRAYGYTF.

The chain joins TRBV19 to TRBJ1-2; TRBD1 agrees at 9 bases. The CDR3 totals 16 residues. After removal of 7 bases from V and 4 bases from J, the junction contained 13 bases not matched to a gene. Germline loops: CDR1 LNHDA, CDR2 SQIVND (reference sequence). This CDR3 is CASTPSSTGGSYGYTF. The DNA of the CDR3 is TGTGCCAGTACTCCTTCCTCGACAGGGGGTTCCTATGGCTACACCTTC.

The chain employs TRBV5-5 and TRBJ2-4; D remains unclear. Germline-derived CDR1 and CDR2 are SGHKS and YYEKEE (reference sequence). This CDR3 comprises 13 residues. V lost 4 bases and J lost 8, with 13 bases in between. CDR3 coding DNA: TGTGCCAGCAGCCTGACGGGTGGAGACATTCAGTACTTC. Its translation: CASSLTGGDIQYF. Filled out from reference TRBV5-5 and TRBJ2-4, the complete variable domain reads DAGVTQSPTHLIKTRGQQVTLRCSPISGHKSVSWYQQVLGQGPQFIFQYYEKEERGRGNFPDRFSARQFPNYSSELNVNALLLGDSALYLCASSLTGGDIQYFGAGTRLSVL.

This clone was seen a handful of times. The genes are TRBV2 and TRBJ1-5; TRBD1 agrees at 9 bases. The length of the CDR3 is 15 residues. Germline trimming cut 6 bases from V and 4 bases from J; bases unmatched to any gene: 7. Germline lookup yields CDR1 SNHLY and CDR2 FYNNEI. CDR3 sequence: CASRGDRVGNQPQHF. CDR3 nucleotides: TGTGCCAGCAGAGGGGACAGGGTAGGGAATCAGCCCCAGCATTTT.

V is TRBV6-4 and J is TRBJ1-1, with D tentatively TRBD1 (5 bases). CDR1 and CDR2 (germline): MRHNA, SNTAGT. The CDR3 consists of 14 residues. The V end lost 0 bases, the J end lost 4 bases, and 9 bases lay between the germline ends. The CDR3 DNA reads TGTGCCAGCAGTGACTCGAGCGGGGGCACTGAAGCTTTCTTT. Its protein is CASSDSSGGTEAFF.

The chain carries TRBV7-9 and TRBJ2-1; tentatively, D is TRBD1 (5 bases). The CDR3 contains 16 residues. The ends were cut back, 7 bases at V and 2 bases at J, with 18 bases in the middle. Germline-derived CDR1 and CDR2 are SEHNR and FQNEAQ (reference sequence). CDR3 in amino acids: CASISATGSAYNEQFF. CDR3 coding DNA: TGTGCCAGCATTTCCGCCACAGGTTCTGCCTACAATGAGCAGTTCTTC.

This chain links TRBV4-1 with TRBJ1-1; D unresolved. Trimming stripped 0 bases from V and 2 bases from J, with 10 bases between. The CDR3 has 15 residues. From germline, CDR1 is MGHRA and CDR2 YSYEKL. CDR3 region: CASSQDTTFNTEAFF. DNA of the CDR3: TGCGCCAGCAGCCAAGATACGACTTTCAACACTGAAGCTTTCTTT.

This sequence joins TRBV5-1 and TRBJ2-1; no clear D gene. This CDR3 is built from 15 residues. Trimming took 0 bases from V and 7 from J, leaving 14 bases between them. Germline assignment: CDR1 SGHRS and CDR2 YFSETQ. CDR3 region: CASSLVAGRKNEQFF. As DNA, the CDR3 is TGCGCCAGCAGCTTGGTGGCAGGTCGGAAGAATGAGCAGTTCTTC.

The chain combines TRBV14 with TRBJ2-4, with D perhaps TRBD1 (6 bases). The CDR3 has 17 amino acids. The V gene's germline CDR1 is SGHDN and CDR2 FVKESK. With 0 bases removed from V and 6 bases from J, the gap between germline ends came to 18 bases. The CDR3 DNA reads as TGTGCCAGCAGCCAAGATGCTGGGCCAGGGGTTAGAAACATTCAGTACTTC. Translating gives CASSQDAGPGVRNIQYF.

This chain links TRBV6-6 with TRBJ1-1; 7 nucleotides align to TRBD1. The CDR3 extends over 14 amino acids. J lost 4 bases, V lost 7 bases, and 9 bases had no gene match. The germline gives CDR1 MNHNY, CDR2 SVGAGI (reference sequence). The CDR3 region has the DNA TGTGCCAGCAACTTTCAGGGGGTTATCACTGAAGCTTTCTTT. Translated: CASNFQGVITEAFF.

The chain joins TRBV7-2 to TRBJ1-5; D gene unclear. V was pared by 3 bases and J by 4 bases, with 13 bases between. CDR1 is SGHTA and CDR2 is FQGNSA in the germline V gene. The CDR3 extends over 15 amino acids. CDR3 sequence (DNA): TGTGCCAGCAGCTTGGGGTCCTGGGGTAATCAGCCCCAGCATTTT. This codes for CASSLGSWGNQPQHF.

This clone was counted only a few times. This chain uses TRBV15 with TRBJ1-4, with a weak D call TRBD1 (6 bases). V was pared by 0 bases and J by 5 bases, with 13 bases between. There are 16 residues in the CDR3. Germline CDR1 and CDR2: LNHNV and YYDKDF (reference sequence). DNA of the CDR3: TGTGCCACCAGCAGAGATAGGCAGGGGTCGAATGAAAAACTGTTTTTT. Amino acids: CATSRDRQGSNEKLFF.

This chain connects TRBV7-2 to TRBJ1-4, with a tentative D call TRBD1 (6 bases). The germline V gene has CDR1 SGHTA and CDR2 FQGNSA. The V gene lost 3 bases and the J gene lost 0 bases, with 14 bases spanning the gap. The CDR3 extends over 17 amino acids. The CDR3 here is CASSLAGAGATNEKLFF. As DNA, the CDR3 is TGTGCCAGCAGCTTGGCAGGGGCAGGAGCAACTAATGAAAAACTGTTTTTT. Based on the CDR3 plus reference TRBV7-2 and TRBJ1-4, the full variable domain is GAGVSQSPSNKVTEKGKDVELRCDPISGHTALYWYRQSLGQGLEFLIYFQGNSAPDKSGLPSDRFSAERTGGSVSTLTIQRTQQEDSAVYLCASSLAGAGATNEKLFFGSGTQLSVL.

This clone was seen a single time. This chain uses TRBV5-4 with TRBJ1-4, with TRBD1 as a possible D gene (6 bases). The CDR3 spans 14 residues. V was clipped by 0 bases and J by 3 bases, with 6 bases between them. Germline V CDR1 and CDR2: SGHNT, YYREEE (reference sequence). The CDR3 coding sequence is TGTGCCAGCAGCTTGGGGACAGCTAATGAAAAACTGTTTTTT. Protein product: CASSLGTANEKLFF.

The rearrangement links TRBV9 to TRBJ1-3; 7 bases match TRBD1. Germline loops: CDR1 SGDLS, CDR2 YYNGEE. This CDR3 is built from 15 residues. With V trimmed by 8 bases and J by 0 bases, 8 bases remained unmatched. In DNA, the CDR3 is TGTGCCAGTTCGACAGGGCCAGTCTCTGGAAACACCATATATTTT. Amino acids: CASSTGPVSGNTIYF.

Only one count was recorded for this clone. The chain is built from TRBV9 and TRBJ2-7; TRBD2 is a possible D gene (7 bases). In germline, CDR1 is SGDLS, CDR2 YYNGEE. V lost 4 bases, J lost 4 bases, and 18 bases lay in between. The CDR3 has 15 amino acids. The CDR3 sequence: CASSPRGAGEYEQYF. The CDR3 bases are TGTGCCAGCAGCCCGAGGGGGGCGGGGGAGTACGAGCAGTACTTC.

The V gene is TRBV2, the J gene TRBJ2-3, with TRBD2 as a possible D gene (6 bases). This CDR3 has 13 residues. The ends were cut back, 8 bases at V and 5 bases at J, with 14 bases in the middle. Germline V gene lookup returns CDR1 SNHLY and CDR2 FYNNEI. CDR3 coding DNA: TGTGCCAGCGTGGGGACTCGTGGAGATACGCAGTATTTT. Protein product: CASVGTRGDTQYF. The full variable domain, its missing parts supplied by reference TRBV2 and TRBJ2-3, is EPEVTQTPSHQVTQMGQEVILRCVPISNHLYFYWYRQILGQKVEFLVSFYNNEISEKSEIFDDQFSVERPDGSNFTLKIRSTKLEDSAMYFCASVGTRGDTQYFGPGTRLTVL.

The CDR3 sequence: CSVDAGYTGELFF. CDR3 DNA sequence: TGCAGCGTTGATGCAGGGTACACCGGGGAGCTGTTTTTT. This chain joins TRBV29-1 and TRBJ2-2; tentative D call: TRBD1 (5 bases). Trimming removed 3 bases from V and 3 bases from J, with 8 bases in between. Germline CDR1 and CDR2: SQVTM and ANQGSEA. This CDR3 contains 13 residues.

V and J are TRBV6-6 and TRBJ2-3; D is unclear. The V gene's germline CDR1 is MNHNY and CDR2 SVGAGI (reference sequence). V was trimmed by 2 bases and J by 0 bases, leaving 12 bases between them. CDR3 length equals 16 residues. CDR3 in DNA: TGTGCCAGCAGTTACCGGACGCCTGCTAGCACAGATACGCAGTATTTT. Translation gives CASSYRTPASTDTQYF.

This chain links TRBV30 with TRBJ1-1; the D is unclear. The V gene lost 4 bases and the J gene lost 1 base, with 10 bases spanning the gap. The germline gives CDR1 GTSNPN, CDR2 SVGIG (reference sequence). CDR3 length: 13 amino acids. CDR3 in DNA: TGTGCCTGGAATTCTATGGAGAACACTGAAGCTTTCTTT. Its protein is CAWNSMENTEAFF.

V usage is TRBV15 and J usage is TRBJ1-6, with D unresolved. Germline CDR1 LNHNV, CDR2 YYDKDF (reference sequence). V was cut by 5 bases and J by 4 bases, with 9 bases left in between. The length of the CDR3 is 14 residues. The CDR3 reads CATSAETYNSPLHF. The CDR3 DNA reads TGTGCCACCAGCGCAGAGACTTATAATTCACCCCTCCACTTT. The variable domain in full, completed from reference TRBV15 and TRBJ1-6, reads DAMVIQNPRYQVTQFGKPVTLSCSQTLNHNVMYWYQQKSSQAPKLLFHYYDKDFNNEADTPDNFQSRRPNTSFCFLDIRSPGLGDTAMYLCATSAETYNSPLHFGNGTRLTVT.

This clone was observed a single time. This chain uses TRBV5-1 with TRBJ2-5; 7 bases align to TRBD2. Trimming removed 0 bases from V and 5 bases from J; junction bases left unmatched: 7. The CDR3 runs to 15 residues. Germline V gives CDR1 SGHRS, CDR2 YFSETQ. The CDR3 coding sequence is TGCGCCAGCAGCTTGGGCGGGGGTCCGGGGGAGACCCAGTACTTC. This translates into CASSLGGGPGETQYF.

The CDR3 coding sequence is TGTGCCAGCTCACCACCTAGCGGAGAGACCCAGTACTTC. Encoded protein: CASSPPSGETQYF. The chain employs TRBV18 and TRBJ2-5; possible D gene TRBD2, 6 bases. The germline gives CDR1 KGHSH, CDR2 LQKENI. V was cut by 0 bases and J by 4 bases, with 6 bases left in between. The CDR3 sequence is 13 residues long.

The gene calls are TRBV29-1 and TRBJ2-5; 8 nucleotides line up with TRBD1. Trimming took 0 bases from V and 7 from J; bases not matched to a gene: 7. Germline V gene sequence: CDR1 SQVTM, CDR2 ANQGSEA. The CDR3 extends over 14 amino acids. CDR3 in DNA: TGCAGCGTTGAAGAGGCCCAGGGGGCAGGGACCCAGTACTTC. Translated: CSVEEAQGAGTQYF. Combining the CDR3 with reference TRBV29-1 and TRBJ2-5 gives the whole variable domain SAVISQKPSRDICQRGTSLTIQCQVDSQVTMMFWYRQQPGQSLTLIATANQGSEATYESGFVIDKFPISRPNLTFSTLTVSNMSPEDSSIYLCSVEEAQGAGTQYFGPGTRLLVL.

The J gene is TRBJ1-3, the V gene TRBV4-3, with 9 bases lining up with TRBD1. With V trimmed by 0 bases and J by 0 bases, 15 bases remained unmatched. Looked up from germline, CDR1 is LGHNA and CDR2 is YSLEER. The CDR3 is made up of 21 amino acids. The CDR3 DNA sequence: TGCGCCAGCAGCCAAGAGGTAGCGGGACAGGGTCTTATAACCTCTGGAAACACCATATATTTT. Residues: CASSQEVAGQGLITSGNTIYF.

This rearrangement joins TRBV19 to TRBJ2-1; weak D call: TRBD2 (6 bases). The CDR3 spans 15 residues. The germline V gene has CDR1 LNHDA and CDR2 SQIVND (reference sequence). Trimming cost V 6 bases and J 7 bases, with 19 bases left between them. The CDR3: CASRGYGGGRNEQFF. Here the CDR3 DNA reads TGTGCCAGTAGGGGGTACGGGGGTGGTAGGAATGAGCAGTTCTTC.

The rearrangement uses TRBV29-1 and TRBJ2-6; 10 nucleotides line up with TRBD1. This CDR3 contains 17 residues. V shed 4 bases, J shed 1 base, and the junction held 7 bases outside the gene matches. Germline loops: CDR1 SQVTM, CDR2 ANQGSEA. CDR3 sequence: CSVVIRDRGSGANVLTF. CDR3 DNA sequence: TGCAGCGTTGTAATTAGGGACAGGGGTTCTGGGGCCAACGTCCTGACTTTC.

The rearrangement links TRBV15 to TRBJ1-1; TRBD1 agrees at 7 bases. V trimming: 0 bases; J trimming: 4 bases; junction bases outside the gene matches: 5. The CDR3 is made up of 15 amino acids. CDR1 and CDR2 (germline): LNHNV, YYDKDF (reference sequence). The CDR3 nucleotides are TGTGCCACCAGCAGAGATATGGACAGGACCACTGAAGCTTTCTTT. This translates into CATSRDMDRTTEAFF.